This T cell receptor (beta chain) appears in the sequencing data of a study of OX40 agonist ivuxolimab in advanced cancers. With regard to this clone: Its specificity is unknown.

Only in-frame clones appear in the TCRdb table, and some are missing; sequencing was by immunoSEQ multiplex PCR. This sample has some 60,000 clones, with 85% found just once. General study findings and limits: CD8+ T cells (on average) carried more expanded clones than CD4+ T cells.

V was pared by 6 bases and J by 4 bases, with 2 bases of the junction left unmatched. Germline V gives CDR1 SNHLY, CDR2 FYNNEI. The CDR3 loop spans 13 amino acids. This clonotype was sampled from an adult with an advanced solid tumor such as melanoma, head and neck, liver or kidney cancer. The sample consisted of CD4+ or CD8+ T cells sorted from blood, taken in a trial of the OX40 agonist ivuxolimab. The chain joins TRBV2 to TRBJ1-5; 8 bases are shared with TRBD1. CDR3 sequence reads: CASRTGGNQPQHF. CDR3 bases: TGTGCCAGCAGAACAGGGGGAAATCAGCCCCAGCATTTT.